The 6 T cell receptor beta chains in this list originate from one sample, sequenced in a study of T cells of healthy individuals. MiXCR, run by TCRdb on the 5' RACE reads, gives a single entry per CDR3 protein. This sample has 50,000 to 55,000 distinct CDR3 sequences, with about 15% found just once. These receptors were taken from a human donor in good health.

The chain couples TRBV5-1 to TRBJ1-2, with TRBD1 identical over 8 bases. With V trimmed by 4 bases and J by 4 bases, 12 bases remained unmatched. Germline V gene sequence: CDR1 SGHRS, CDR2 YFSETQ. This CDR3 is built from 16 residues. This CDR3 is CASSGRGQSELYGYTF. CDR3 coding DNA: TGCGCCAGCAGCGGCAGGGGGCAATCCGAACTCTATGGCTACACCTTC.

This clonotype occurred many times. This chain joins TRBV6-5 and TRBJ2-7; possibly TRBD2 for D (6 bases). The CDR3 runs to 15 residues. Germline CDR1 MNHEY, CDR2 SVGAGI. V lost 2 bases and J lost 1, with 12 bases in between. DNA of the CDR3: TGTGCCAGCAGTTACAGAGGCGGGGAATCCTACGAGCAGTACTTC. Protein: CASSYRGGESYEQYF.

Notes on this clonotype: A clone one base away is much larger, so this may be a read error. J is TRBJ2-7 and V is TRBV5-1; 7 bases line up with TRBD1. Germline loops: CDR1 SGHRS, CDR2 YFSETQ. CDR3 length: 13 amino acids. Here the CDR3 DNA reads TGCACCAGCAGCTTGACAGGGCTCTACGAGCAGTACTTC. Translated, it gives CTSSLTGLYEQYF.

The chain carries TRBV9 and TRBJ1-6; D call uncertain. CDR1 is SGDLS, CDR2 YYNGEE, per germline. The CDR3 has 14 residues. The V end lost 0 bases, the J end lost 3 bases, and 4 bases lay between the germline ends. The CDR3 sequence: CASSVEVYNSPLHF. The CDR3 bases are TGTGCCAGCAGCGTAGAGGTCTATAATTCACCCCTCCACTTT. The entire variable domain, with the rest obtained from reference TRBV9 and TRBJ1-6, is as follows: DSGVTQTPKHLITATGQRVTLRCSPRSGDLSVYWYQQSLDQGLQFLIQYYNGEERAKGNILERFSAQQFPDLHSELNLSSLELGDSALYFCASSVEVYNSPLHFGNGTRLTVT.

This clonotype showed up many times. The genes are TRBV19 and TRBJ2-7; the D gene could be TRBD1 or TRBD2 (5 bases each). Between the trimmed V and J ends, which lost 3 bases and 2 bases, there was a span of 11 bases. This CDR3 has 14 amino acids. CDR1 and CDR2 from the germline V gene are LNHDA and SQIVND (reference sequence). The CDR3 is CASSIGTGTYEQYF. The CDR3 DNA sequence: TGTGCCAGTAGTATTGGGACCGGTACCTACGAGCAGTACTTC.

This clonotype is judged medium-sized. This chain connects TRBV12-3 or TRBV12-4 to TRBJ2-5; possible D gene TRBD2, 6 bases. This CDR3 is 13 amino acids long. V shed 6 bases and J shed 5 bases, with 13 bases lying between them. The CDR3 spells CASRADGGETQYF. CDR3 sequence (DNA): TGTGCCAGCAGGGCAGATGGAGGGGAGACCCAGTACTTC.